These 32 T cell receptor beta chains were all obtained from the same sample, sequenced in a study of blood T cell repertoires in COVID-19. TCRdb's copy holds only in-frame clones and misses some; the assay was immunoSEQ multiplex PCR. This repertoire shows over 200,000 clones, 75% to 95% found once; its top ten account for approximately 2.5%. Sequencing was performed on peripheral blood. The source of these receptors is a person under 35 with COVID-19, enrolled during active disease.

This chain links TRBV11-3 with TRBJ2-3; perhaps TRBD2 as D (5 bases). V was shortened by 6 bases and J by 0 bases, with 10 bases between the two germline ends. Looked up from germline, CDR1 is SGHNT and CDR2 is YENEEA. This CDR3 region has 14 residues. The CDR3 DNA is TGTGCCAGCAGTCCCACTAGAAGCACAGATACGCAGTATTTT. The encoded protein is CASSPTRSTDTQYF.

DNA of the CDR3: TGTGCTAGTGTTTCGACAGGGTACTACAATGAGCAGTTCTTC. This codes for CASVSTGYYNEQFF. The genes are TRBV12-5 and TRBJ2-1; 7 nucleotides line up with TRBD1. CDR3 length: 14 amino acids. The germline V gene encodes CDR1 LGHNT and CDR2 FRNRAP. V lost 7 bases to trimming and J lost 3 bases; unmatched junction nucleotides: 6.

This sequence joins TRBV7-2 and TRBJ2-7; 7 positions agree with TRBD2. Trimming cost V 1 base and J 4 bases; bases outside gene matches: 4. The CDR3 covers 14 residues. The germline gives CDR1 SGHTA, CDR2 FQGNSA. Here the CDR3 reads CASSLVTSAYEQYF. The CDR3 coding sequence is TGTGCCAGCAGCTTAGTTACTAGCGCGTACGAGCAGTACTTC.

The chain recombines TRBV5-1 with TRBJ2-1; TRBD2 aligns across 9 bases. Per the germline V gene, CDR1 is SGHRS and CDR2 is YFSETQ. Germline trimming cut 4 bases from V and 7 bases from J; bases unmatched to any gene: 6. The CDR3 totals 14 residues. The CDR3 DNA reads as TGCGCCAGCAGCCTCGGGACTAGCACTAATGAGCAGTTCTTC. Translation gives CASSLGTSTNEQFF. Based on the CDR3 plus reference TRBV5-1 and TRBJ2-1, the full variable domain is KAGVTQTPRYLIKTRGQQVTLSCSPISGHRSVSWYQQTPGQGLQFLFEYFSETQRNKGNFPGRFSGRQFSNSRSEMNVSTLELGDSALYLCASSLGTSTNEQFFGPGTRLTVL.

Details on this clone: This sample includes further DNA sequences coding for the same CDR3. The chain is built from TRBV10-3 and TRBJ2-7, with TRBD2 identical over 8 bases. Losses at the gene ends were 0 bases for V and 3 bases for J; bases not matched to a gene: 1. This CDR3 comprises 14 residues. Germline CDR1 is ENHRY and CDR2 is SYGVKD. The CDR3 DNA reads TGTGCCATCAGTGAGTCGGCGGGAGGCTACGAGCAGTACTTC. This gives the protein CAISESAGGYEQYF.

The CDR3 DNA sequence: TGCGCCAGCAGCCAAGCTGGAGGAGGGGCCTATGGCTACACCTTC. Translating gives CASSQAGGGAYGYTF. V usage is TRBV4-1 and J usage is TRBJ1-2, with a tentative D call TRBD1 (5 bases). Trimming cost V 1 base and J 4 bases, with 13 bases left between them. The CDR3 sequence is 15 residues long. Looked up from germline, CDR1 is MGHRA and CDR2 is YSYEKL.

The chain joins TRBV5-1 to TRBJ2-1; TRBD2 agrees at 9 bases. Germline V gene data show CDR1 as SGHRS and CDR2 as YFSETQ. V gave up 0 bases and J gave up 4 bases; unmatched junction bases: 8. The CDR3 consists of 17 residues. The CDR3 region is CASSLADQTSGYNEQFF. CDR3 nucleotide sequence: TGCGCCAGCAGCTTGGCCGATCAGACTAGCGGATACAATGAGCAGTTCTTC.

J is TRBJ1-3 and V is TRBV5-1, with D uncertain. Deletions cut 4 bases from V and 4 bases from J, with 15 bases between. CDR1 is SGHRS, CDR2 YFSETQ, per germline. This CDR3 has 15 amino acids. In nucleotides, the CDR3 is TGCGCCAGCAGCCAAGACCGGGTGGCAGGAAACACCATATATTTT. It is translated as CASSQDRVAGNTIYF.

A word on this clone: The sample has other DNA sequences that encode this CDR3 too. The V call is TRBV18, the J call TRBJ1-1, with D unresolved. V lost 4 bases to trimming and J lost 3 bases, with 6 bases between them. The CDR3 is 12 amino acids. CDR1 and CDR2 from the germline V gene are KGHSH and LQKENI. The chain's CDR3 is CASSLLDTEAFF. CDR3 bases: TGTGCCAGCTCACTACTCGACACTGAAGCTTTCTTT.

This CDR3 is CASSLYASGSGTGELFF. The CDR3 DNA reads TGTGCCAGCAGTTTATACGCCAGCGGGAGCGGCACCGGGGAGCTGTTTTTT. The rearrangement joins TRBV27 to TRBJ2-2; the match to TRBD2 covers 8 bases. The CDR3 has 17 amino acids. Unmatched junction bases numbered 8, after V lost 1 base and J lost 4 bases. Looked up from germline, CDR1 is MNHEY and CDR2 is SMNVEV (reference sequence).

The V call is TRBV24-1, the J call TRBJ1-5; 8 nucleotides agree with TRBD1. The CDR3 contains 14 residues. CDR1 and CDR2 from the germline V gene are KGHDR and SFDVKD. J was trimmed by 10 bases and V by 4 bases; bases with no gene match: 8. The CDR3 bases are TGTGCCACCAGTGAAAGGGACAGGCCCCAACCCCAGCATTTT. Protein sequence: CATSERDRPQPQHF.

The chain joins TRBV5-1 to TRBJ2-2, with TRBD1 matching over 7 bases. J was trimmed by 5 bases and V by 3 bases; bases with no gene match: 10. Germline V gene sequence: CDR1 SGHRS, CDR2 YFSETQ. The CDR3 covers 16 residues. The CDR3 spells CASSSSTGMQTGELFF. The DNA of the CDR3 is TGCGCCAGCAGCTCGTCGACAGGGATGCAAACCGGGGAGCTGTTTTTT. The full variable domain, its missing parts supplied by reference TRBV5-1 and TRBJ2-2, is KAGVTQTPRYLIKTRGQQVTLSCSPISGHRSVSWYQQTPGQGLQFLFEYFSETQRNKGNFPGRFSGRQFSNSRSEMNVSTLELGDSALYLCASSSSTGMQTGELFFGEGSRLTVL.

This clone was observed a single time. Here the CDR3 DNA reads TGTGCCAGCACAGGGGAAAGTTCTCACGAGCAGTACTTC. Protein product: CASTGESSHEQYF. The chain uses TRBV6-5 and TRBJ2-7; possibly TRBD1 for D (6 bases). Germline-derived CDR1 and CDR2 are MNHEY and SVGAGI. Trimming removed 7 bases from V and 5 bases from J, with 15 bases in between. This CDR3 contains 13 residues.

CDR3 coding DNA: TGCGCCAGCAGCCAAACACAGGGGAGCACAGATACGCAGTATTTT. Translation gives CASSQTQGSTDTQYF. V gene TRBV4-1 combines with J gene TRBJ2-3; 7 nucleotides line up with TRBD1. V dropped 2 bases and J dropped 0; count of bases not matched to a gene: 2. This CDR3 is built from 15 residues. Germline V gene lookup returns CDR1 MGHRA and CDR2 YSYEKL.

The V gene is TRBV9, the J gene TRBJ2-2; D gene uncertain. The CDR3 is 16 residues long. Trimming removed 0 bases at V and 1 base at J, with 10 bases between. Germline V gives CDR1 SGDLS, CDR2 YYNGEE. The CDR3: CASSVVMAENTGELFF. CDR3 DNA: TGTGCCAGCAGCGTAGTGATGGCAGAGAACACCGGGGAGCTGTTTTTT.

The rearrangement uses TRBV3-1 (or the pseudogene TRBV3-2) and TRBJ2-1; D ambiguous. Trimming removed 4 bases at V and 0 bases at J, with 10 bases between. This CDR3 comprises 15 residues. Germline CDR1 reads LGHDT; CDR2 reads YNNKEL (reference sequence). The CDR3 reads CASSLAMSSYNEQFF. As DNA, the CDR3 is TGTGCCAGCAGCCTCGCGATGAGCTCCTACAATGAGCAGTTCTTC.

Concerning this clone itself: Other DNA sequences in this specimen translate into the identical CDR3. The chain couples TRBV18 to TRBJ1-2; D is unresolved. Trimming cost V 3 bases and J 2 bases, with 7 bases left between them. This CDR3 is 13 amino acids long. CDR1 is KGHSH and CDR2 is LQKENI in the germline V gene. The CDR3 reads CASSPTENYGYTF. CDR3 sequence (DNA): TGTGCCAGCTCACCTACAGAGAACTATGGCTACACCTTC.

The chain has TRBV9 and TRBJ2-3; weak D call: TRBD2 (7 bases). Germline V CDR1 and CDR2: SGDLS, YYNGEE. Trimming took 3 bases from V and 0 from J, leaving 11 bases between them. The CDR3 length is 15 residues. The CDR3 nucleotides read TGTGCCAGCAGCGAGGGGGGGACAAGCACAGATACGCAGTATTTT. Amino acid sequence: CASSEGGTSTDTQYF.

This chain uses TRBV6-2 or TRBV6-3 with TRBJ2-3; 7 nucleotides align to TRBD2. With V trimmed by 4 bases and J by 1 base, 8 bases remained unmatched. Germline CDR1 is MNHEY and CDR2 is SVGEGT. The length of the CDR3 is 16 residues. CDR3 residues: CASSSNPGGGTDTQYF. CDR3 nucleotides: TGTGCCAGCAGTTCGAATCCGGGAGGAGGCACAGATACGCAGTATTTT.

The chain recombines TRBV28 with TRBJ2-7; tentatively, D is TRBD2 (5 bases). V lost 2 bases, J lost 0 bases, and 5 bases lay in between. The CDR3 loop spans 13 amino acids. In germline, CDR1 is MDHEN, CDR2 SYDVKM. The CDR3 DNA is TGTGCCAGCAGTTTAGGGAGCTCCTACGAGCAGTACTTC. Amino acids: CASSLGSSYEQYF.

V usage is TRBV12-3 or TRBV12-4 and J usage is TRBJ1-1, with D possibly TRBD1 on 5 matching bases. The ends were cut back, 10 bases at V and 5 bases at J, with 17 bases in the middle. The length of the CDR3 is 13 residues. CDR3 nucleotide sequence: TGTGCCACTTCTCGGGGGGGTTTGACTGAAGCTTTCTTT. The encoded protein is CATSRGGLTEAFF.

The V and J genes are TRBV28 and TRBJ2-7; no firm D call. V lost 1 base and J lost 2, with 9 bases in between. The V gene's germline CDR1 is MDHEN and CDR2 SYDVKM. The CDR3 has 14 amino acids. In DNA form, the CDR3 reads TGTGCCAGCAGTTTATCGGCGGAACCCTACGAGCAGTACTTC. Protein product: CASSLSAEPYEQYF.

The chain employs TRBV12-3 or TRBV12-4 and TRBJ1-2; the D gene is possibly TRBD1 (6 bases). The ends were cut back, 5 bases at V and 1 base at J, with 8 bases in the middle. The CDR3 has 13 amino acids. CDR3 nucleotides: TGTGCCAGCAGTAAGGGGGATAACTATGGCTACACCTTC. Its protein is CASSKGDNYGYTF.

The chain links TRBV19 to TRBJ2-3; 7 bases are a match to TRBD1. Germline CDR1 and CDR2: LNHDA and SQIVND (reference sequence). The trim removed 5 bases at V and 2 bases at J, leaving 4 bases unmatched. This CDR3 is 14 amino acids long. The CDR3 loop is CASSHRGHTDTQYF. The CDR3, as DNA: TGTGCCAGTAGTCACAGGGGACACACAGATACGCAGTATTTT.

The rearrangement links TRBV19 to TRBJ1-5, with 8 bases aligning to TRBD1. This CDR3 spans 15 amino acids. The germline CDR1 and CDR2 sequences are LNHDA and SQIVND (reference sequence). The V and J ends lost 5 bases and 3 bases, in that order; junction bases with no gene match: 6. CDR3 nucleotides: TGTGCCAGTAGTTCCGGACAGGGCAACAATCAGCCCCAGCATTTT. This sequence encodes CASSSGQGNNQPQHF.

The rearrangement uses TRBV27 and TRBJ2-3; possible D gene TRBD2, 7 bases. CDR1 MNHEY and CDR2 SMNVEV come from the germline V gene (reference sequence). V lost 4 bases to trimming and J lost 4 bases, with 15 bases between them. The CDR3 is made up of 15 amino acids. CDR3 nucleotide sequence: TGTGCCAGCAGTTCCCGGGGGGCTATGGCAGATACGCAGTATTTT. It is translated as CASSSRGAMADTQYF.

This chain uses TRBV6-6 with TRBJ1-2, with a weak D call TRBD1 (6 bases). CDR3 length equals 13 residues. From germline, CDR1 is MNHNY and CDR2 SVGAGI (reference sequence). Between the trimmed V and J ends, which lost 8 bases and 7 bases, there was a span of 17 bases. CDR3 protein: CASREQGEAGYTF. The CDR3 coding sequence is TGTGCCAGCCGAGAACAGGGAGAGGCTGGCTACACCTTC.

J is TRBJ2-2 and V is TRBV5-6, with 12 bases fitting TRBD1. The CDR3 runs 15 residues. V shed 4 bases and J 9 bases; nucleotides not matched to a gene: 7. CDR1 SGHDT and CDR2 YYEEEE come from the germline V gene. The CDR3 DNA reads TGTGCCAGCAGCAGCGGGACAGGGGGCTTAAGGGAGCTGTTTTTT. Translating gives CASSSGTGGLRELFF.

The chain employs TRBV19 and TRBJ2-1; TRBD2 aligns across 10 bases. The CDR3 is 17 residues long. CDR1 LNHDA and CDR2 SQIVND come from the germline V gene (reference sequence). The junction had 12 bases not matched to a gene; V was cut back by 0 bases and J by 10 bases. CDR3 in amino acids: CASSIDQFGLAAGEQFF. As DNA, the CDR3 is TGTGCCAGTAGTATAGATCAGTTTGGACTAGCGGCCGGCGAGCAGTTCTTC.

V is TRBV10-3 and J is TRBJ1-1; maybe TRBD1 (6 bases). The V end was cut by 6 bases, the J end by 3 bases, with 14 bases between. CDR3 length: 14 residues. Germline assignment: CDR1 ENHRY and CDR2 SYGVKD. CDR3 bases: TGTGCCATCAGCCAGACAGGTTGGGACACTGAAGCTTTCTTT. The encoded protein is CAISQTGWDTEAFF.

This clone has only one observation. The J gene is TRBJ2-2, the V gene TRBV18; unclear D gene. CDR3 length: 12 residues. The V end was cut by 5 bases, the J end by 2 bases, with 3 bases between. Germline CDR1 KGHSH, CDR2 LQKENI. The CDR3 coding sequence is TGTGCCAGCTCAATAAACACCGGGGAGCTGTTTTTT. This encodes CASSINTGELFF.

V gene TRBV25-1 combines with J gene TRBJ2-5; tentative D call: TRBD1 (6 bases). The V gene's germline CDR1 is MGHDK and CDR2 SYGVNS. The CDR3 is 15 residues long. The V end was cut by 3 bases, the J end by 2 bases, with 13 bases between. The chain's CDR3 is CASSEGAAIQETQYF. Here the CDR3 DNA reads TGTGCCAGCAGTGAGGGGGCAGCAATACAAGAGACCCAGTACTTC.